This T cell receptor (beta chain) came from a study of sequential checkpoint blockade in melanoma. Turning to the study itself: Patients were randomized 1:1 to nivolumab-then-ipilimumab or ipilimumab-then-nivolumab first-line.

Treatment meaning: randomized to nivolumab then ipilimumab (arm A) or the reverse (arm B). This clone was found many times. The antigen remains unidentified. The study's findings and limits: Patients with week-13 increases in T-cell fraction and clonality benefited about 30 times more often. T-cell fraction and clonality followed PD-L1 and CD8+ counts, not mutational load.

The germline V and J ends were trimmed by 5 bases and 0 bases, with 18 bases remaining between them. Germline loops: CDR1 SGHVS, CDR2 FNYEAQ. The CDR3 length is 17 residues. Some clones are missing from TCRdb's copy, which holds only in-frame ones; the method was immunoSEQ multiplex PCR. The sample gives tens of thousands of clones, approximately 30% of which show up once; 1.6% is in the top ten. The chain is built from TRBV7-6 and TRBJ2-3, with D possibly being TRBD1 (6 bases). The TCR was taken from a human donor with melanoma. Specimen: tumor tissue (inferred from file names), collected from a patient given nivolumab and ipilimumab in sequence. The CDR3 reads CASSPRTERRSTDTQYF. For the CDR3, the DNA is TGTGCCAGCAGCCCTCGGACAGAAAGACGGAGCACAGATACGCAGTATTTT.